This entry concerns a single T cell receptor beta chain. Its target is unknown. V gave up 6 bases and J gave up 4 bases; unmatched junction bases: 10. This CDR3 has 16 amino acids. Germline V CDR1 and CDR2: MNHEY, SMNVEV (reference sequence). Points from the study as a whole: Greatest tumor Treg TCR overlap was with tumor naive CD4+ cells.

In TCRdb, the 5' RACE reads were re-called with MiXCR into one record per CDR3 protein. The table lists about 10,000 distinct CDR3 sequences, about half of them singletons. Treg sorting used a CD4+CD25+CD127-/low gate. This clonotype was sampled from a female donor with breast cancer. Sequencing was carried out using Tregs sorted from a lymph node. The V gene is TRBV27, the J gene TRBJ2-5; 11 bases are shared with TRBD2. The chain's CDR3 is CASSSIAGGPGETQYF. The CDR3 DNA sequence: TGTGCCAGCAGCTCTATAGCGGGAGGGCCCGGAGAGACCCAGTACTTC.